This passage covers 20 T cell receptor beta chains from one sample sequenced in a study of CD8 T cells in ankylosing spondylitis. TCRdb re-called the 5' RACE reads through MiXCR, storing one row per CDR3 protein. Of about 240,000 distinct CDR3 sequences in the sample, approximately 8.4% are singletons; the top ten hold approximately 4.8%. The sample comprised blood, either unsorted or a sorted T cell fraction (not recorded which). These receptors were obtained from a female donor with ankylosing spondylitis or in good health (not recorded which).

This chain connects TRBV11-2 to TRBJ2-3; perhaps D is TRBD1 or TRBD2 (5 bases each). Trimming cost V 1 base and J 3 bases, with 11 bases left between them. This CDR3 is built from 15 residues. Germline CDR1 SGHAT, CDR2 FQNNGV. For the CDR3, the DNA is TGTGCCAGCAGCTTAGGCCGGGACGTTACAGATACGCAGTATTTT. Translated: CASSLGRDVTDTQYF.

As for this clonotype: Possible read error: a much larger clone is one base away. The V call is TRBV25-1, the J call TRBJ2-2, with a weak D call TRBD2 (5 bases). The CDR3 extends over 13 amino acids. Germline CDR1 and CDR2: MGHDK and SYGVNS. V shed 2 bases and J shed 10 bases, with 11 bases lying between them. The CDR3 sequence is CASSERGSEELFF. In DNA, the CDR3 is TGTGCCAGCAGTGAACGAGGGTCCGAGGAGCTGTTTTTT.

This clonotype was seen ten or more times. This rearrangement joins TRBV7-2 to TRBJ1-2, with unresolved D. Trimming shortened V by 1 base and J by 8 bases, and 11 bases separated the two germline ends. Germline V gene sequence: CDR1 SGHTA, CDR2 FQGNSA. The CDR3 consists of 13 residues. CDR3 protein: CASSLVYQDGYTF. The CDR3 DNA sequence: TGTGCCAGCAGCTTAGTATACCAGGACGGCTACACCTTC.

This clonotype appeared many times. DNA of the CDR3: TGTGCCAGCAGTTTACCCCTGACTAGCGGCGATGAGCAGTTCTTC. Protein: CASSLPLTSGDEQFF. The V gene is TRBV28, the J gene TRBJ2-1, with 9 bases aligning to TRBD2. From germline, CDR1 is MDHEN and CDR2 SYDVKM. This CDR3 has 15 amino acids. The junction had 7 bases not matched to a gene; V was cut back by 2 bases and J by 8 bases.

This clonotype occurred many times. The CDR3 DNA reads TGTGCCAGCAGAGCCACACCAACTAGCAATCAGCCCCAGCATTTT. It encodes CASRATPTSNQPQHF. The rearrangement joins TRBV6-1 to TRBJ1-5; D unresolved. This CDR3 region has 15 residues. V lost 6 bases and J lost 0, with 12 bases in between. Germline V gene sequence: CDR1 MNHNS, CDR2 SASEGT.

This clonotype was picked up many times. The CDR3 nucleotides are TGCAGTGCTCTTACAGGACTGGCTTACAATGAGCAGTTCTTC. The encoded protein is CSALTGLAYNEQFF. The V and J genes are TRBV20-1 and TRBJ2-1; D tentatively fits TRBD1 or TRBD2 (5 bases each). CDR3 length: 14 amino acids. The V gene's germline CDR1 is DFQATT and CDR2 SNEGSKA (reference sequence). V shed 5 bases and J shed 4 bases, with 15 bases lying between them.

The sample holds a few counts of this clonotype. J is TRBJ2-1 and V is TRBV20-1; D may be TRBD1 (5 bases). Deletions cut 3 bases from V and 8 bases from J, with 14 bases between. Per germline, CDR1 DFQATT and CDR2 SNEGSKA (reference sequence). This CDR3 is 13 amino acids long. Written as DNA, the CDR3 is TGCAGTGCTAGTGGTCAGGGTATAGATGAGCAGTTCTTC. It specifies CSASGQGIDEQFF.

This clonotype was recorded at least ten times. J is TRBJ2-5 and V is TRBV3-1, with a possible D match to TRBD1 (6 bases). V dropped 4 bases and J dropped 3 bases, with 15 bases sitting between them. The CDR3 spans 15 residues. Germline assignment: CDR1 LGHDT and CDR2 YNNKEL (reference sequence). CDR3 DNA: TGTGCCAGCAGCCCAGTAGGGGGTCAAAAAGAGACCCAGTACTTC. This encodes CASSPVGGQKETQYF.

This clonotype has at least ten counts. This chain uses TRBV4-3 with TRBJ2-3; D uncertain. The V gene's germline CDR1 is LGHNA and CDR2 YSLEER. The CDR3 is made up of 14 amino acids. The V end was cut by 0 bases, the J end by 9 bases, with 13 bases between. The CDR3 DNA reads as TGCGCCAGCAGCCAAGATTCGGCAGCATGGACGCAGTATTTT. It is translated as CASSQDSAAWTQYF.

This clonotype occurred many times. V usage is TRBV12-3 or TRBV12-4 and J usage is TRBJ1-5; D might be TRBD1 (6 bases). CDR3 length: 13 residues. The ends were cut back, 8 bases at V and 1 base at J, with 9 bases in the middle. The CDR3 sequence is CASEQGSNQPQHF. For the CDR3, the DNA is TGTGCCAGCGAACAGGGAAGCAATCAGCCCCAGCATTTT.

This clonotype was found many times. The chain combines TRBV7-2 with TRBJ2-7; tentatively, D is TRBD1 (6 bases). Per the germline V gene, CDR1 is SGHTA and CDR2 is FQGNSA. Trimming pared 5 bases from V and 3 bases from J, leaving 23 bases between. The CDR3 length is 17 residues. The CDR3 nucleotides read TGTGCCAGCAGCCCACAGGGCGGATTCTCCTATGGCTACGAGCAGTACTTC. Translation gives CASSPQGGFSYGYEQYF.

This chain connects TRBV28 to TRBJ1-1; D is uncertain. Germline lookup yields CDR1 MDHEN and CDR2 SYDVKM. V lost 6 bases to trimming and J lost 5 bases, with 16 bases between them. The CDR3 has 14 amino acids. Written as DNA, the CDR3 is TGTGCCAGCAGAAGGAAGGGCGTGAGTACTGAAGCTTTCTTT. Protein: CASRRKGVSTEAFF.

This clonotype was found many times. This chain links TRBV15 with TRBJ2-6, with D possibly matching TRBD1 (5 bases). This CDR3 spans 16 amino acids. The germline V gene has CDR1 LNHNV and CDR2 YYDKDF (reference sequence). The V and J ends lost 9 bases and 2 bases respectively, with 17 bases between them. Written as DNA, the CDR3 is TGTGCCACGAAGTCCAAGGGGTTGGCTGGGGCCAACGTCCTGACTTTC. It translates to CATKSKGLAGANVLTF.

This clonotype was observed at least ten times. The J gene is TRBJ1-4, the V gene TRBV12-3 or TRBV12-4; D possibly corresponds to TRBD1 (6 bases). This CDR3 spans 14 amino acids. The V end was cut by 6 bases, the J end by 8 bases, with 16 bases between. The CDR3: CASSQQGVREKLFF. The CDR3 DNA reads TGTGCCAGCAGCCAACAGGGCGTCAGGGAAAAACTGTTTTTT.

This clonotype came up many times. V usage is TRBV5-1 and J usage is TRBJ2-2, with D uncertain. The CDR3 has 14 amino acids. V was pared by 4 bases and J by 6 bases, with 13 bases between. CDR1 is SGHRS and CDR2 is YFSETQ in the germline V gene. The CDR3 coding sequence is TGCGCCAGCAGCGACCCCCCCAGTGCCGGGGAGCTGTTTTTT. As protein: CASSDPPSAGELFF. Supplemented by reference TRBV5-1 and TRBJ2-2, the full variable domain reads KAGVTQTPRYLIKTRGQQVTLSCSPISGHRSVSWYQQTPGQGLQFLFEYFSETQRNKGNFPGRFSGRQFSNSRSEMNVSTLELGDSALYLCASSDPPSAGELFFGEGSRLTVL.

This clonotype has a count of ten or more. The CDR3 protein is CASSSTQGALNGYTF. The CDR3 DNA reads as TGTGCCAGCAGTTCAACTCAGGGGGCTCTTAATGGCTACACCTTC. The chain employs TRBV28 and TRBJ1-2, with TRBD1 identical over 8 bases. The CDR3 extends over 15 amino acids. From germline, CDR1 is MDHEN and CDR2 SYDVKM. J lost 6 bases, V lost 4 bases, and 10 bases had no gene match.

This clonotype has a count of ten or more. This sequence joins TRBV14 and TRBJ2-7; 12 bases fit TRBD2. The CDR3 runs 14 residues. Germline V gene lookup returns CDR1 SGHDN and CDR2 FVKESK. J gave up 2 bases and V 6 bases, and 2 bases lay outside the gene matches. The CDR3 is CASRRTSGAYEQYF. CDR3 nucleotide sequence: TGTGCCAGCAGGAGGACTAGCGGGGCCTACGAGCAGTACTTC.

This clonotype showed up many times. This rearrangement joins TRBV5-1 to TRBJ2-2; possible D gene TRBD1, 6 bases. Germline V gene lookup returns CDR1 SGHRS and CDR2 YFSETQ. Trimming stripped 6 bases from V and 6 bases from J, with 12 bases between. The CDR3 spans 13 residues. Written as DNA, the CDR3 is TGCGCCAGCAAATGGGCAGGGGCCGGGGAGCTGTTTTTT. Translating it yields CASKWAGAGELFF.

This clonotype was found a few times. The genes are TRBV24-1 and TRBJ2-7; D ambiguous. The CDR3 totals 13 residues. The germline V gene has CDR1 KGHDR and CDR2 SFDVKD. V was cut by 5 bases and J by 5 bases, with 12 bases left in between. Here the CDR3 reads CATSAPPRDEQYF. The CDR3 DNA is TGTGCCACCAGTGCGCCCCCTCGGGACGAGCAGTACTTC.

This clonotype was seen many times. CDR3 sequence: CASSLYPGQAETQYF. CDR3 sequence (DNA): TGCGCCAGCAGCTTGTATCCGGGACAGGCCGAGACCCAGTACTTC. This chain joins TRBV5-1 and TRBJ2-5, with 8 bases fitting TRBD1. Unmatched junction bases numbered 7, after V lost 1 base and J lost 5 bases. This CDR3 comprises 15 residues. Germline lookup yields CDR1 SGHRS and CDR2 YFSETQ.